Below, 9 T cell receptor beta chains from the same sample are listed, as sequenced in a study of T cell responses to AZD1222 COVID-19 vaccine. Sequencing was performed with immunoSEQ multiplex PCR; in TCRdb, only in-frame clones are kept and a portion is missing. The sample comprises approximately 120,000 clones, more than 70% of which are singletons, and 4.2% rests with the top ten. Sample: peripheral blood, taken on day 0 of AZD1222 vaccination. These receptors were collected from an adult in good health.

The V gene is TRBV18, the J gene TRBJ1-1; a weak D match, TRBD1 (5 bases). Germline CDR1 KGHSH, CDR2 LQKENI. V lost 5 bases to trimming and J lost 5 bases, with 12 bases between them. CDR3 length equals 13 residues. CDR3 coding DNA: TGTGCCAGCTCAACCGGGGAGGGGACTGAAGCTTTCTTT. The encoded protein is CASSTGEGTEAFF.

The rearrangement links TRBV4-1 to TRBJ2-5; D tentatively reads TRBD1 or TRBD2 (6 bases each). The germline V and J ends were trimmed by 3 bases and 9 bases, with 17 bases remaining between them. Germline CDR1 reads MGHRA; CDR2 reads YSYEKL. The CDR3 runs to 14 residues. The CDR3 region has the DNA TGCGCCAGCAGCCAGGAGGGGGGTCACAGATCCCAGTACTTC. This codes for CASSQEGGHRSQYF.

The chain carries TRBV29-1 and TRBJ2-2, with TRBD1 as a possible D gene (6 bases). The CDR3 spans 15 residues. Germline lookup yields CDR1 SQVTM and CDR2 ANQGSEA. Trimming stripped 1 base from V and 6 bases from J, with 15 bases between. Here the CDR3 reads CSVEGQGGFPGELFF. The CDR3 bases are TGCAGCGTTGAAGGCCAAGGGGGATTCCCCGGGGAGCTGTTTTTT.

The chain employs TRBV19 and TRBJ1-3; no clear D. The CDR3 length is 13 residues. The germline V gene encodes CDR1 LNHDA and CDR2 SQIVND (reference sequence). Trimming pared 3 bases from V and 1 base from J, leaving 4 bases between. The CDR3, as DNA: TGTGCCAGTAGTATCTCGTCTGGAAACACCATATATTTT. Encoded protein: CASSISSGNTIYF.

This chain uses TRBV4-1 with TRBJ1-6, with D perhaps TRBD1 (5 bases). Germline V gives CDR1 MGHRA, CDR2 YSYEKL. This CDR3 has 18 amino acids. V lost 1 base and J 0 bases, leaving 13 bases between the germline ends. The CDR3 region is CASSQAPTALSYNSPLHF. The CDR3 nucleotides read TGCGCCAGCAGCCAAGCACCGACAGCGCTCTCCTATAATTCACCCCTCCACTTT.

V is TRBV2 and J is TRBJ2-3; 7 nucleotides match TRBD1. The CDR3 is 15 residues long. J was trimmed by 3 bases and V by 9 bases; bases with no gene match: 12. CDR1 and CDR2 (germline): SNHLY, FYNNEI. The CDR3 DNA reads TGTGCCAGTGGTCGGCGACAGGGTGGAACAGATACGCAGTATTTT. It is translated as CASGRRQGGTDTQYF.

The chain links TRBV5-1 to TRBJ2-1; D is uncertain. CDR3 length: 15 amino acids. Between the trimmed V and J ends, which lost 5 bases and 0 bases, there was a span of 12 bases. CDR1 and CDR2 from the germline V gene are SGHRS and YFSETQ. CDR3 residues: CASSLNRNSYNEQFF. The CDR3 region has the DNA TGCGCCAGCAGTTTGAATCGGAACTCCTACAATGAGCAGTTCTTC.

This rearrangement joins TRBV11-2 to TRBJ2-5, with D maybe TRBD2 (7 bases). V was cut by 5 bases and J by 4 bases, with 17 bases left in between. The CDR3 loop spans 15 amino acids. Looked up from germline, CDR1 is SGHAT and CDR2 is FQNNGV. The CDR3 DNA reads as TGTGCCAGCAGCCCCGCCGGAAGGGGGGGAGAGACCCAGTACTTC. Translating gives CASSPAGRGGETQYF.

The genes are TRBV28 and TRBJ1-2; D is undetermined. This CDR3 region has 11 residues. V was pared by 10 bases and J by 8 bases, with 14 bases between. In germline, CDR1 is MDHEN, CDR2 SYDVKM. The DNA for the CDR3 is TGTGCCACCTCCCTGGGGTTAGGCTACACCTTC. Residues: CATSLGLGYTF.